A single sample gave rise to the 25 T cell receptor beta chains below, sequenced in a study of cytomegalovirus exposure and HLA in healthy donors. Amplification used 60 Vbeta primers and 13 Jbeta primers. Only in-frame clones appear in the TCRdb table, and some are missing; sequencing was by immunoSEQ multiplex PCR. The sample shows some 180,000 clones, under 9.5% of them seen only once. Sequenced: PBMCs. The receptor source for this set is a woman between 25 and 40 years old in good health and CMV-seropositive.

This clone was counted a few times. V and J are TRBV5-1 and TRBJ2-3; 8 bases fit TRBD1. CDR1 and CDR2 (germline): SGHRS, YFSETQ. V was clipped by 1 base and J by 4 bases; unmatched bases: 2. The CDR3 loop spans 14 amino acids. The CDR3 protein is CASSLSRGPDTQYF. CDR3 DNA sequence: TGCGCCAGCAGCTTGTCCAGGGGGCCAGATACGCAGTATTTT.

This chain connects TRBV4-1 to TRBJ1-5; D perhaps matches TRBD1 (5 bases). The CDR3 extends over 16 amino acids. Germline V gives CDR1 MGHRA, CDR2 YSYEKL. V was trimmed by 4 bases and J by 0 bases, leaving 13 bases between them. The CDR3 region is CASSPGHRYSNQPQHF. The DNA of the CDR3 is TGCGCCAGCAGCCCCGGACACAGATATAGCAATCAGCCCCAGCATTTT.

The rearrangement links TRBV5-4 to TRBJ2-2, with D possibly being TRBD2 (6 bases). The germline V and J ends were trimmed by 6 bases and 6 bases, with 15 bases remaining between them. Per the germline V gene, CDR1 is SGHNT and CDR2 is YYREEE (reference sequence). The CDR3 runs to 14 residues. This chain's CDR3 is CASTLDGRPGELFF. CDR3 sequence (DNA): TGTGCCAGCACCCTTGATGGGAGGCCCGGGGAGCTGTTTTTT. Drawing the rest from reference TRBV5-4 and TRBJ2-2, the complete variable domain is ETGVTQSPTHLIKTRGQQVTLRCSSQSGHNTVSWYQQALGQGPQFIFQYYREEENGRGNFPPRFSGLQFPNYSSELNVNALELDDSALYLCASTLDGRPGELFFGEGSRLTVL.

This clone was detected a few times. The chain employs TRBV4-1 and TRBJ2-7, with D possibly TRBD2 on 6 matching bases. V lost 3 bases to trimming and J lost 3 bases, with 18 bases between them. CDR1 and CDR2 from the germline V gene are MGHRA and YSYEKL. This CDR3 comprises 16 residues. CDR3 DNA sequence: TGCGCCAGCAGCCACATGCCGGGACTCTCTGGCTACGAGCAGTACTTC. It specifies CASSHMPGLSGYEQYF.

CDR3 nucleotide sequence: TGTGCCAGCAGTAAGACTGCTAACTATGGCTACACCTTC. The encoded protein is CASSKTANYGYTF. V usage is TRBV6-5 and J usage is TRBJ1-2; no definite D call. The germline CDR1 and CDR2 sequences are MNHEY and SVGAGI. The V gene lost 5 bases and the J gene lost 0 bases, with 7 bases spanning the gap. The CDR3 spans 13 residues.

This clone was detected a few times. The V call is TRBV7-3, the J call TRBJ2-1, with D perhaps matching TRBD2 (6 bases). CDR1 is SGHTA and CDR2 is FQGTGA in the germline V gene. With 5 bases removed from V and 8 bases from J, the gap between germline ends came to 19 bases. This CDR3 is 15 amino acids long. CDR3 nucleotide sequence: TGTGCCAGCAGCCCCGGGACTCTTGCAAAAGATGAGCAGTTCTTC. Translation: CASSPGTLAKDEQFF.

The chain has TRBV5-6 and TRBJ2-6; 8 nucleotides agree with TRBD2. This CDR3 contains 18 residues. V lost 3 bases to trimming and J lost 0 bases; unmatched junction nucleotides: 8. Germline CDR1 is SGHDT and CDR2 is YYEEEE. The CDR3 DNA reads TGTGCCAGCAGCTCGTCGGGGGGGTCCCTCTCTGGGGCCAACGTCCTGACTTTC. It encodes CASSSSGGSLSGANVLTF.

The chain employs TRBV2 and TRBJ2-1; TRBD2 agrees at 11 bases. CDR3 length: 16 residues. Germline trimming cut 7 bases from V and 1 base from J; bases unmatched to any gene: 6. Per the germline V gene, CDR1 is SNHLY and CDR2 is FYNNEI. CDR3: CASTIRLAGSYNEQFF. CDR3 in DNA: TGTGCCAGCACCATCCGACTAGCGGGATCCTACAATGAGCAGTTCTTC.

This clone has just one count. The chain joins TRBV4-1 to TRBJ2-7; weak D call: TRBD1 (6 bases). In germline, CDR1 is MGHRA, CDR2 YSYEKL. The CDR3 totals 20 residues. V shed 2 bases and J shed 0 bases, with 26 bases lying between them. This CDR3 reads CASSQITPTANGQSSYEQYF. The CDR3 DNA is TGCGCCAGCAGCCAAATCACACCCACGGCCAACGGACAGAGCTCCTACGAGCAGTACTTC.

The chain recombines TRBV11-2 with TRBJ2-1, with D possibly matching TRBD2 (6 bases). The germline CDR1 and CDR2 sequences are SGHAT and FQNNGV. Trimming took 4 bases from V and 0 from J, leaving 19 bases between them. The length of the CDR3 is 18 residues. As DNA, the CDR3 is TGTGCCAGCAGCTCCTTCGCCGGGGGACCAAGCTCCTACAATGAGCAGTTCTTC. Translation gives CASSSFAGGPSSYNEQFF.

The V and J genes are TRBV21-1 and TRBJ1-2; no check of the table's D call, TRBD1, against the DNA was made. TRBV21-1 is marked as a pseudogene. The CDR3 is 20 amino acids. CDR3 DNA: TGTGCCAGCAGCAAAGGGCGCAGAATGGGACAGGGGCTCTCTTGCTATGGCTACACCTTC. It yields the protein CASSKGRRMGQGLSCYGYTF.

CDR3 DNA sequence: TGTGCCAGCAGCTCCGGGGTCTATGGTACCGGGGAGCTGTTTTTT. Protein sequence: CASSSGVYGTGELFF. J is TRBJ2-2 and V is TRBV9; D may be TRBD2 (5 bases). The V and J ends lost 4 bases and 5 bases respectively, with 15 bases between them. The germline V gene encodes CDR1 SGDLS and CDR2 YYNGEE. The CDR3 sequence is 15 residues long.

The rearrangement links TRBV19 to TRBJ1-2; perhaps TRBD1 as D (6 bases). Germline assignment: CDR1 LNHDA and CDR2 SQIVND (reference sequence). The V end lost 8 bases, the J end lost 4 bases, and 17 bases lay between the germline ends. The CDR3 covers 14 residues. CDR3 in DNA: TGTGCCAGTGTAGGGCAGGGGCTTAGCTATGGCTACACCTTC. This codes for CASVGQGLSYGYTF.

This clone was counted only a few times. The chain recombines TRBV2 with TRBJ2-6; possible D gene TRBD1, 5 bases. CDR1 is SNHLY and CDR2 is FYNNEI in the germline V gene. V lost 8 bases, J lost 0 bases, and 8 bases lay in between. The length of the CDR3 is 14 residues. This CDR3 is CASGAFSGANVLTF. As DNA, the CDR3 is TGTGCCAGCGGGGCGTTCTCTGGGGCCAACGTCCTGACTTTC.

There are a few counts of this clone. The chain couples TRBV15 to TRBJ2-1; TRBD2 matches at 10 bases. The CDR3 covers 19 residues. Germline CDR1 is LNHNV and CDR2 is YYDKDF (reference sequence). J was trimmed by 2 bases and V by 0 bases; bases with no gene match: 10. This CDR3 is CATSRDQVSGRSPYNEQFF. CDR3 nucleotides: TGTGCCACCAGCAGAGATCAGGTTAGCGGGAGGTCCCCCTACAATGAGCAGTTCTTC.

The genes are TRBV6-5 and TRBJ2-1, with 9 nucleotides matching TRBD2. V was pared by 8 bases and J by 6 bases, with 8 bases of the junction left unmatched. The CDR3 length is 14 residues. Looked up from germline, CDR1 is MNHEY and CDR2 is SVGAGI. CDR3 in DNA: TGTGCCAGCGGATCCGGGACTAGCTTCAATGAGCAGTTCTTC. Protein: CASGSGTSFNEQFF.

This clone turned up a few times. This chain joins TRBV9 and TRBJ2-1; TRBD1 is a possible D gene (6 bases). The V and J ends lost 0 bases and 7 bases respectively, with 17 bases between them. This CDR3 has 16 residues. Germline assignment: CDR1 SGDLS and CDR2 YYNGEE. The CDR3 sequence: CASSVVGGFQGNEQFF. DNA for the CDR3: TGTGCCAGCAGCGTAGTGGGCGGATTCCAGGGGAATGAGCAGTTCTTC.

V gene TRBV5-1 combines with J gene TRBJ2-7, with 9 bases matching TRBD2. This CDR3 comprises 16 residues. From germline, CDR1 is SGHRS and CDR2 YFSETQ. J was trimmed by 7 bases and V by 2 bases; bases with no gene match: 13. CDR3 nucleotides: TGCGCCAGCAGCTTCACTAGCGGGTCGCCGTCGGGGGAGCAGTACTTC. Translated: CASSFTSGSPSGEQYF.

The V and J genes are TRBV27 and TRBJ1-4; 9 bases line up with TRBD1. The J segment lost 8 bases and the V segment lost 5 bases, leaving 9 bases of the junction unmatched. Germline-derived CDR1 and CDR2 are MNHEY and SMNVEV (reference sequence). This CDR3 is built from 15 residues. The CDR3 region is CASSSHRGQREKLFF. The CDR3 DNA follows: TGTGCCAGCAGTAGCCACAGGGGGCAGAGAGAAAAACTGTTTTTT.

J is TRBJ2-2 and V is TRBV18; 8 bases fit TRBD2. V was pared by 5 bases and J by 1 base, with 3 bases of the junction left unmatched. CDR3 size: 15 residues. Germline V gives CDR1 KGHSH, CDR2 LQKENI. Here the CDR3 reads CASSKGTRNTGELFF. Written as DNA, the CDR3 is TGTGCCAGCTCAAAGGGGACTAGGAACACCGGGGAGCTGTTTTTT.

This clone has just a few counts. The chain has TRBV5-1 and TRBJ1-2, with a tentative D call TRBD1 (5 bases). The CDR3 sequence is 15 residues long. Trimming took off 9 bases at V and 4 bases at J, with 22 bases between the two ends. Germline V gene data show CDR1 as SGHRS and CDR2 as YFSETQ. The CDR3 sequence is CATSGGFGGSYGYTF. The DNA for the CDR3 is TGCGCCACCTCGGGGGGTTTCGGTGGCTCCTATGGCTACACCTTC.

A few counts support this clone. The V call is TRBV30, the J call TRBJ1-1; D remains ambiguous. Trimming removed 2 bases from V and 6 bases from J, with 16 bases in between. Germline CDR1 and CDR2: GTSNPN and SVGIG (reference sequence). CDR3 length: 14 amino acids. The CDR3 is CAWSRGGFESEAFF. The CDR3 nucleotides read TGTGCCTGGAGTCGAGGAGGGTTTGAGTCTGAAGCTTTCTTT.

Written as DNA, the CDR3 is TGCGCCAGCAGCTTGGCTTTTGGACTAGCGGGAGCAGGCCCCTACAATGAGCAGTTCTTC. Amino acid sequence: CASSLAFGLAGAGPYNEQFF. The rearrangement uses TRBV5-1 and TRBJ2-1, with 13 bases matching TRBD2. The V and J ends lost 0 bases and 2 bases, in that order; junction bases with no gene match: 11. The CDR3 contains 20 residues. Per the germline V gene, CDR1 is SGHRS and CDR2 is YFSETQ.

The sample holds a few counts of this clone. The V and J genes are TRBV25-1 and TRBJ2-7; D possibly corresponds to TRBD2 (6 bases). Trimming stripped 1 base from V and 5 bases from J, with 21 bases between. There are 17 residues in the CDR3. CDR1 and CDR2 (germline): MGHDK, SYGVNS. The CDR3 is CASSESGSGVRYHEQYF. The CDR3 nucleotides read TGTGCCAGCAGTGAATCGGGTAGCGGAGTAAGGTACCACGAGCAGTACTTC.

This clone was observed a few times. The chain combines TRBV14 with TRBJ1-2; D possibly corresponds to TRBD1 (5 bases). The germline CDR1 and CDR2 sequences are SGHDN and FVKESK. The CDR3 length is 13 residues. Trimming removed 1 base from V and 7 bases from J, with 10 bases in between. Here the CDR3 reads CASSQARQSGYTF. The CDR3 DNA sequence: TGTGCCAGCAGCCAAGCGAGACAGAGTGGCTACACCTTC.